Each of the 29 T cell receptor beta chains below was sequenced from the same sample in a study of CD8 T cells in ankylosing spondylitis. The study, taken as a whole, reports: The study identified a TCR beta motif of roughly eight highly homologous variants that appeared characteristic of ankylosing spondylitis blood.

TCRdb recomputed calls from the 5' RACE reads with MiXCR, one row per CDR3 protein. Found here are 750,000 to 850,000 distinct CDR3 sequences, about an eighth of them singletons; the top ten hold approximately 0.5%. Their specific antigens are unknown. The material sequenced was blood, either unsorted or a sorted T cell fraction (not recorded which). These receptors all stem from a male donor with ankylosing spondylitis.

The table lists this clonotype with a few counts. The chain employs TRBV20-1 and TRBJ1-1, with D maybe TRBD1 (5 bases). This CDR3 is 15 amino acids long. Germline V lookup: CDR1 DFQATT, CDR2 SNEGSKA (reference sequence). V was pared by 3 bases and J by 0 bases, with 14 bases between. CDR3 nucleotide sequence: TGCAGTGCTAGGAACACGGGACTCATGAACACTGAAGCTTTCTTT. Encoded protein: CSARNTGLMNTEAFF.

J is TRBJ1-2 and V is TRBV20-1; TRBD1 might be the D (5 bases). This CDR3 has 13 residues. Looked up from germline, CDR1 is DFQATT and CDR2 is SNEGSKA (reference sequence). With 1 base removed from V and 7 bases from J, the gap between germline ends came to 13 bases. CDR3 protein: CSARGGDGSGYTF. In nucleotides, the CDR3 is TGCAGTGCTAGAGGGGGGGACGGAAGTGGCTACACCTTC.

Only a few counts were recorded for this clonotype. In nucleotides, the CDR3 is TGTGCCAGCAGCTTAGGTGGGGGATTCTACAATCAGCCCCAGCATTTT. It specifies CASSLGGGFYNQPQHF. This sequence joins TRBV7-2 and TRBJ1-5, with a possible D match to TRBD1 (5 bases). Per the germline V gene, CDR1 is SGHTA and CDR2 is FQGNSA. The ends were cut back, 1 base at V and 3 bases at J, with 13 bases in the middle. There are 16 residues in the CDR3. Together with reference TRBV7-2 and TRBJ1-5, the CDR3 gives the full variable domain: GAGVSQSPSNKVTEKGKDVELRCDPISGHTALYWYRQSLGQGLEFLIYFQGNSAPDKSGLPSDRFSAERTGGSVSTLTIQRTQQEDSAVYLCASSLGGGFYNQPQHFGDGTRLSIL.

The chain joins TRBV6-5 to TRBJ1-3; D unclear. This CDR3 has 12 amino acids. V shed 8 bases and J shed 3 bases, with 8 bases lying between them. Germline CDR1 MNHEY, CDR2 SVGAGI. Here the CDR3 reads CASGDIGNTIYF. CDR3 DNA sequence: TGTGCCAGCGGCGACATTGGAAACACCATATATTTT.

This rearrangement joins TRBV11-2 to TRBJ2-5; D remains ambiguous. V lost 7 bases, J lost 0 bases, and 9 bases lay in between. This CDR3 comprises 13 residues. CDR1 is SGHAT and CDR2 is FQNNGV in the germline V gene. The CDR3 DNA follows: TGTGCCAGCAAGCCCAGGCACCAAGAGACCCAGTACTTC. Translation gives CASKPRHQETQYF.

This clonotype was seen ten or more times. The chain has TRBV20-1 and TRBJ1-2, with 9 positions matching TRBD1. V trimming: 5 bases; J trimming: 5 bases; junction bases outside the gene matches: 18. The CDR3 is made up of 17 amino acids. Germline lookup yields CDR1 DFQATT and CDR2 SNEGSKA (reference sequence). The CDR3 sequence is CSAPTTGTGTGGYGYTF. CDR3 bases: TGCAGTGCTCCAACCACCGGGACAGGGACGGGAGGGTATGGCTACACCTTC.

This clonotype was detected ten times or more. CDR3 in amino acids: CASSFGVDRGTQYF. The CDR3 nucleotides read TGTGCCAGCAGTTTTGGTGTAGACAGAGGGACCCAGTACTTC. V usage is TRBV12-3 or TRBV12-4 and J usage is TRBJ2-5, with a possible D match to TRBD1 (5 bases). The CDR3 runs to 14 residues. V was trimmed by 3 bases and J by 7 bases, leaving 15 bases between them.

This clonotype was counted many times. The chain links TRBV5-1 to TRBJ1-2; 9 positions match TRBD1. Trimming took 2 bases from V and 8 from J; bases not matched to a gene: 13. From germline, CDR1 is SGHRS and CDR2 YFSETQ. There are 16 residues in the CDR3. CDR3 in DNA: TGCGCCAGCAGCTTAGCGCCCATACAGGGGGCCGTCGGCTACACCTTC. This gives the protein CASSLAPIQGAVGYTF.

The CDR3 loop is CASSLSSWQDEQYF. DNA of the CDR3: TGCGCCAGCAGCTTGTCATCGTGGCAGGACGAGCAGTACTTC. The chain is built from TRBV5-1 and TRBJ2-7; D gene ambiguous. In germline, CDR1 is SGHRS, CDR2 YFSETQ. The CDR3 has 14 amino acids. The V end lost 1 base, the J end lost 5 bases, and 13 bases lay between the germline ends.

This clonotype came up a few times. J is TRBJ2-7 and V is TRBV20-1; 14 bases match TRBD2. CDR1 and CDR2 from the germline V gene are DFQATT and SNEGSKA (reference sequence). The CDR3 spans 16 residues. V was clipped by 6 bases and J by 4 bases; unmatched bases: 11. CDR3 bases: TGCAGTGCCGGGACTAGCGGGAGTAGGAGAAATTACGAGCAGTACTTC. Its protein product is CSAGTSGSRRNYEQYF.

This chain connects TRBV20-1 to TRBJ2-3; TRBD1 might be the D (6 bases). This CDR3 spans 14 amino acids. V lost 6 bases and J 0 bases, leaving 13 bases between the germline ends. CDR1 is DFQATT and CDR2 is SNEGSKA in the germline V gene (reference sequence). The CDR3 sequence is CSAEGHLSTDTQYF. Written as DNA, the CDR3 is TGCAGTGCCGAGGGACACCTAAGCACAGATACGCAGTATTTT.

Only a few counts were recorded for this clonotype. The genes are TRBV7-8 and TRBJ2-3; 9 bases line up with TRBD2. The CDR3 sequence is 17 residues long. The J segment lost 8 bases and the V segment lost 4 bases, leaving 16 bases of the junction unmatched. CDR1 and CDR2 (germline): SGHVS, FQNEAQ. CDR3 loop: CASSSRGSGSSGGTQYF. For the CDR3, the DNA is TGTGCCAGCAGCTCCCGGGGTAGCGGGAGCTCGGGGGGTACGCAGTATTTT.

This chain uses TRBV12-3 or TRBV12-4 with TRBJ2-5; weak D call: TRBD1 (6 bases). The CDR3 is 14 residues long. The V and J ends lost 6 bases and 6 bases respectively, with 17 bases between them. CDR3 in amino acids: CASSPKGGWKTQYF. CDR3 in DNA: TGTGCCAGCAGCCCAAAAGGGGGTTGGAAGACCCAGTACTTC.

This clonotype was found a few times. The rearrangement links TRBV20-1 to TRBJ1-6, with D uncertain. CDR3 length: 15 residues. The V and J ends lost 5 bases and 6 bases respectively, with 17 bases between them. The germline V gene has CDR1 DFQATT and CDR2 SNEGSKA (reference sequence). The CDR3 region has the DNA TGCAGTGCTTCTGAACTCAGGCGCTCTAATTCACCCCTCCACTTT. This translates into CSASELRRSNSPLHF.

The CDR3 DNA sequence: TGTGCCAGCAGCCAAGAGAGAAACTATGGCTACACCTTC. Amino acid sequence: CASSQERNYGYTF. The chain employs TRBV4-2 and TRBJ1-2, with unresolved D. Germline CDR1 LGHNA, CDR2 YNFKEQ. The CDR3 has 13 residues. Between the trimmed V and J ends, which lost 0 bases and 2 bases, there was a span of 4 bases.

This chain joins TRBV7-2 and TRBJ1-5; a possible D gene is TRBD1 (6 bases). Trimming removed 5 bases from V and 0 bases from J, with 14 bases in between. Germline V gives CDR1 SGHTA, CDR2 FQGNSA. The CDR3 has 16 amino acids. The CDR3 loop reads CASSRTGARSNQPQHF. The DNA of the CDR3 is TGTGCCAGCAGCCGCACGGGGGCCCGTAGCAATCAGCCCCAGCATTTT.

The chain couples TRBV6-1 to TRBJ2-2; perhaps D is TRBD1 or TRBD2 (6 bases each). Trimming shortened V by 6 bases and J by 6 bases, and 14 bases separated the two germline ends. This CDR3 is built from 14 residues. Germline lookup yields CDR1 MNHNS and CDR2 SASEGT. The CDR3 DNA reads TGTGCCAGCAGCTCCCACAGGGACTCCGGGGAGCTGTTTTTT. This encodes CASSSHRDSGELFF.

This chain connects TRBV4-2 to TRBJ1-1; D possibly corresponds to TRBD1 (6 bases). Germline V CDR1 and CDR2: LGHNA, YNFKEQ. Trimming removed 0 bases from V and 1 base from J, with 9 bases in between. The CDR3 consists of 15 residues. CDR3 sequence reads: CASSQDQGTNTEAFF. CDR3 sequence (DNA): TGTGCCAGCAGCCAAGATCAGGGGACGAACACTGAAGCTTTCTTT.

The chain combines TRBV20-1 with TRBJ1-3, with D maybe TRBD1 (6 bases). Between the trimmed V and J ends, which lost 3 bases and 1 base, there was a span of 13 bases. Germline values: CDR1 DFQATT, CDR2 SNEGSKA (reference sequence). The CDR3 has 15 amino acids. The CDR3 spells CSASNRAGSGNTIYF. In DNA form, the CDR3 reads TGCAGTGCTAGTAACAGGGCGGGATCTGGAAACACCATATATTTT.

The table lists this clonotype with a few counts. The V and J genes are TRBV20-1 and TRBJ2-1; 8 positions agree with TRBD2. The junction had 9 bases not matched to a gene; V was cut back by 2 bases and J by 3 bases. Germline V gene data show CDR1 as DFQATT and CDR2 as SNEGSKA (reference sequence). The CDR3 has 16 residues. The CDR3 spells CSARSQAGADYNEQFF. The CDR3 DNA is TGCAGTGCTAGATCGCAAGCGGGGGCGGACTACAATGAGCAGTTCTTC.

This chain links TRBV7-9 with TRBJ2-7; a possible D gene is TRBD1 (5 bases). Trimming removed 5 bases at V and 0 bases at J, with 8 bases between. CDR1 SEHNR and CDR2 FQNEAQ come from the germline V gene (reference sequence). The CDR3 covers 13 residues. In nucleotides, the CDR3 is TGTGCCAGCAGCAACAGGAGCTCCTACGAGCAGTACTTC. It is translated as CASSNRSSYEQYF. Full variable domain (rest looked up from reference TRBV7-9 and TRBJ2-7): DTGVSQNPRHKITKRGQNVTFRCDPISEHNRLYWYRQTLGQGPEFLTYFQNEAQLEKSRLLSDRFSAERPKGSFSTLEIQRTEQGDSAMYLCASSNRSSYEQYFGPGTRLTVT.

The chain is built from TRBV20-1 and TRBJ2-2, with 7 bases that match TRBD2. Per germline, CDR1 DFQATT and CDR2 SNEGSKA (reference sequence). V gave up 3 bases and J gave up 1 base; unmatched junction bases: 5. The CDR3 consists of 15 residues. CDR3 protein: CSARNLAENTGELFF. CDR3 DNA sequence: TGCAGTGCTAGGAATCTAGCGGAGAACACCGGGGAGCTGTTTTTT.

This clonotype was counted a few times. The chain is built from TRBV4-1 and TRBJ2-1; 13 nucleotides agree with TRBD2. Per germline, CDR1 MGHRA and CDR2 YSYEKL. This CDR3 is built from 17 residues. V lost 0 bases, J lost 6 bases, and 5 bases stayed unmatched. The CDR3 DNA reads TGCGCCAGCAGCCAAGATGGGGGACTAGCGGGGACCAATGAGCAGTTCTTC. This gives the protein CASSQDGGLAGTNEQFF.

The chain recombines TRBV20-1 with TRBJ2-7; D possibly corresponds to TRBD2 (5 bases). The germline V gene has CDR1 DFQATT and CDR2 SNEGSKA (reference sequence). This CDR3 is 15 amino acids long. Trimming pared 0 bases from V and 5 bases from J, leaving 17 bases between. This chain's CDR3 is CSARDAYRGSNEQYF. In DNA, the CDR3 is TGCAGTGCTAGAGATGCGTATCGGGGTAGCAACGAGCAGTACTTC.

This clonotype has at least ten counts. The chain joins TRBV20-1 to TRBJ1-1; weak D call: TRBD1 (5 bases). The CDR3 has 14 amino acids. With 5 bases removed from V and 5 bases from J, the gap between germline ends came to 18 bases. CDR1 DFQATT and CDR2 SNEGSKA come from the germline V gene (reference sequence). The CDR3 DNA is TGCAGTGCTTCCGGGGGGTACGTTGGTACTGAAGCTTTCTTT. It codes for CSASGGYVGTEAFF.

This clonotype came up a few times. V usage is TRBV9 and J usage is TRBJ2-1; 13 bases are shared with TRBD2. The trim removed 3 bases at V and 4 bases at J, leaving 4 bases unmatched. The CDR3 sequence is 16 residues long. Germline V CDR1 and CDR2: SGDLS, YYNGEE. CDR3 amino acids: CASSARTSGGYNEQFF. In DNA form, the CDR3 reads TGTGCCAGCAGCGCACGGACTAGCGGGGGATACAATGAGCAGTTCTTC.

In this sample, this clonotype turned up many times. The chain employs TRBV20-1 and TRBJ2-1; 9 positions match TRBD2. Trimming took 4 bases from V and 6 from J; bases not matched to a gene: 4. The CDR3 contains 13 residues. Germline values: CDR1 DFQATT, CDR2 SNEGSKA (reference sequence). The CDR3: CSANLAGTNEQFF. CDR3 nucleotide sequence: TGCAGTGCTAACCTAGCGGGGACCAATGAGCAGTTCTTC.

This clonotype was picked up many times. The chain uses TRBV5-5 and TRBJ1-1, with D hard to call. This CDR3 has 13 amino acids. Trimming cost V 2 bases and J 0 bases, with 5 bases left between them. CDR1 SGHKS and CDR2 YYEKEE come from the germline V gene (reference sequence). The CDR3 spells CASSLYMNTEAFF. The CDR3 DNA follows: TGTGCCAGCAGCTTATATATGAACACTGAAGCTTTCTTT. The entire variable domain, with the rest obtained from reference TRBV5-5 and TRBJ1-1, is as follows: DAGVTQSPTHLIKTRGQQVTLRCSPISGHKSVSWYQQVLGQGPQFIFQYYEKEERGRGNFPDRFSARQFPNYSSELNVNALLLGDSALYLCASSLYMNTEAFFGQGTRLTVV.

This clonotype has more than one count but fewer than ten. The V and J genes are TRBV27 and TRBJ2-1; 10 nucleotides line up with TRBD1. Germline CDR1 and CDR2: MNHEY and SMNVEV (reference sequence). CDR3 length: 15 amino acids. The J segment lost 5 bases and the V segment lost 3 bases, leaving 4 bases of the junction unmatched. CDR3 in amino acids: CASSLRQGADNEQFF. As DNA, the CDR3 is TGTGCCAGCAGTTTGAGACAGGGGGCCGACAATGAGCAGTTCTTC.